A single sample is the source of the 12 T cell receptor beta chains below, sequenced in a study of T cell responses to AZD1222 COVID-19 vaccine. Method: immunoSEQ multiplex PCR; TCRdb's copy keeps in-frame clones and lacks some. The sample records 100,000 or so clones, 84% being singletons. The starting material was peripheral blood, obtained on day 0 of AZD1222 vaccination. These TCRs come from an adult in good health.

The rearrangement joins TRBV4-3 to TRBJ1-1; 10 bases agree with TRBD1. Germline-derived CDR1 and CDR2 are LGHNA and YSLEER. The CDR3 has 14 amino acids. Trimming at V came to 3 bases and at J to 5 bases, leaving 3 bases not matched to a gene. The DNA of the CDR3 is TGCGCCAGCAGCCACGGACAGGGGGAAACTGAAGCTTTCTTT. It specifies CASSHGQGETEAFF.

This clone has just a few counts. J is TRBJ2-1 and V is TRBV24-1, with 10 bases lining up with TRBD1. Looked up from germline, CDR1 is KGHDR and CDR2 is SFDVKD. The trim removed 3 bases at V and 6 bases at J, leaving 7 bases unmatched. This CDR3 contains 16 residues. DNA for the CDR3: TGTGCCACCAGTGATAACGCGGGGACAGGGGTCAATGAGCAGTTCTTC. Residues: CATSDNAGTGVNEQFF.

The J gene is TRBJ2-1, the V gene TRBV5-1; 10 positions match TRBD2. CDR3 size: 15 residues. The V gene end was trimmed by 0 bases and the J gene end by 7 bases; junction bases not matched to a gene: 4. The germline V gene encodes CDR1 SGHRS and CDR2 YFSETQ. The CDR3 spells CASSLEAGGQNEQFF. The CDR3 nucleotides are TGCGCCAGCAGCTTGGAAGCGGGGGGGCAAAATGAGCAGTTCTTC.

CDR3 residues: CASRVQGERDTQYF. The CDR3 bases are TGTGCCAGCAGGGTACAGGGTGAAAGGGATACGCAGTATTTT. J is TRBJ2-3 and V is TRBV2, with TRBD1 as a possible D gene (6 bases). V was pared by 6 bases and J by 6 bases, with 16 bases between. Germline V gene lookup returns CDR1 SNHLY and CDR2 FYNNEI. This CDR3 region has 14 residues.

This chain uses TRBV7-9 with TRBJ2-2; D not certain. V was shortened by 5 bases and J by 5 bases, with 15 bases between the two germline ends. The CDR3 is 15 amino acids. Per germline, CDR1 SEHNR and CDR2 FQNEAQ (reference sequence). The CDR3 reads CASSPRVGSTGELFF. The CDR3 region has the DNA TGTGCCAGCAGCCCTAGGGTGGGGTCGACCGGGGAGCTGTTTTTT.

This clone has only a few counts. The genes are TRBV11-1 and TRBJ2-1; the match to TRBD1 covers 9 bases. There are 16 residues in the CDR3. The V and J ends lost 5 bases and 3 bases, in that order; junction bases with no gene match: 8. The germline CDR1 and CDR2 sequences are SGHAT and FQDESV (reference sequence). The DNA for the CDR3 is TGTGCCAGCAGCCTCGGAACAGGGGGCCACTACAATGAGCAGTTCTTC. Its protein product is CASSLGTGGHYNEQFF.

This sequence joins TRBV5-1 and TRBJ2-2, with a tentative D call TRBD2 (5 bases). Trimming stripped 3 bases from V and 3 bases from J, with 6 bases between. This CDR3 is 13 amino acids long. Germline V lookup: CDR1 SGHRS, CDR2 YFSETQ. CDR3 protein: CASSSDYTGELFF. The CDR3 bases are TGCGCCAGCAGCTCGGACTACACCGGGGAGCTGTTTTTT.

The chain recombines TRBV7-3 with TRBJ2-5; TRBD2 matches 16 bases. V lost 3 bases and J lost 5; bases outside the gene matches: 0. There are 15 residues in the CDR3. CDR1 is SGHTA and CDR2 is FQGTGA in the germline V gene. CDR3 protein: CASSLGLAGGETQYF. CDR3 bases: TGTGCCAGCAGCTTGGGACTAGCGGGAGGGGAGACCCAGTACTTC.

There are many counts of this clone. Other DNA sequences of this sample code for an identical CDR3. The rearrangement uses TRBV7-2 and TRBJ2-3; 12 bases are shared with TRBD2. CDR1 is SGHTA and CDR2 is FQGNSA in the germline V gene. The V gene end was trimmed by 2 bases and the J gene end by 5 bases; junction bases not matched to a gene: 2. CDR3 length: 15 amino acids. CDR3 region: CASSLILAGGDTQYF. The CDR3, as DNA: TGTGCCAGCAGCTTAATACTAGCGGGAGGAGATACGCAGTATTTT. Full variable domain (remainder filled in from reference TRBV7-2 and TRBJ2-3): GAGVSQSPSNKVTEKGKDVELRCDPISGHTALYWYRQSLGQGLEFLIYFQGNSAPDKSGLPSDRFSAERTGGSVSTLTIQRTQQEDSAVYLCASSLILAGGDTQYFGPGTRLTVL.

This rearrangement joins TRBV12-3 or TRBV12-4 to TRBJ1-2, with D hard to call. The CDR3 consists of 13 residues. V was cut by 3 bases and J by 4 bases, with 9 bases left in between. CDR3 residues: CASSLSLSYGYTF. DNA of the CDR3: TGTGCCAGCAGTTTGTCACTGAGCTATGGCTACACCTTC.

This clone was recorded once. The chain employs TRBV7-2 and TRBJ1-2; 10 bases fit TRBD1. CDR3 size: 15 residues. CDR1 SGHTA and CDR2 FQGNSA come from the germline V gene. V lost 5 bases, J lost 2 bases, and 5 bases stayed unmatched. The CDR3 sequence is CASSTRQGANYGYTF. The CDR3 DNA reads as TGTGCCAGCAGCACCCGACAGGGGGCGAACTATGGCTACACCTTC.

The CDR3 DNA reads as TGTGCCAGCAGCGGGGACCTTTGGGAGACCCAGTACTTC. Amino acids: CASSGDLWETQYF. The chain couples TRBV5-4 to TRBJ2-5, with D perhaps TRBD1 or TRBD2 (5 bases each). There are 13 residues in the CDR3. The V end was cut by 4 bases, the J end by 5 bases, with 12 bases between. Germline values: CDR1 SGHNT, CDR2 YYREEE (reference sequence).